Listed here are 14 T cell receptor beta chains from one sample, sequenced in a study of cytomegalovirus exposure and HLA in healthy donors. A multiplex PCR was run with 60 Vbeta primers and 13 Jbeta primers. Using immunoSEQ multiplex PCR, the repertoire was profiled, and TCRdb retains in-frame clones only, with some absent. This table has about 150,000 clones, roughly 80% appearing once. The specimen was PBMCs. Source of these receptors: a woman in her forties in good health and CMV-seronegative.

The J gene is TRBJ2-5, the V gene TRBV7-8; tentative D call: TRBD2 (6 bases). Germline lookup yields CDR1 SGHVS and CDR2 FQNEAQ. Trimming stripped 2 bases from V and 5 bases from J, with 12 bases between. The CDR3 has 14 amino acids. In DNA form, the CDR3 reads TGTGCCAGCAGCTTATTGGAGGGGATGGAGACCCAGTACTTC. It is translated as CASSLLEGMETQYF.

V and J are TRBV6-5 and TRBJ1-3, with D perhaps matching TRBD1 (5 bases). The length of the CDR3 is 15 residues. The germline gives CDR1 MNHEY, CDR2 SVGAGI. With 7 bases removed from V and 0 bases from J, the gap between germline ends came to 13 bases. The CDR3 region has the DNA TGTGCCAGCACTGTAGGGGCCAGCTCTGGAAACACCATATATTTT. Translated, it gives CASTVGASSGNTIYF.

The V gene is TRBV19, the J gene TRBJ1-5, with D uncertain. CDR3 size: 16 residues. CDR1 is LNHDA and CDR2 is SQIVND in the germline V gene (reference sequence). Trimming took off 3 bases at V and 5 bases at J, with 17 bases between the two ends. CDR3 residues: CASSILFPAGDQPQHF. The CDR3 DNA reads TGTGCCAGTAGTATTCTCTTTCCAGCGGGAGATCAGCCCCAGCATTTT.

The chain employs TRBV6-1 and TRBJ1-1, with D hard to call. Germline CDR1 MNHNS, CDR2 SASEGT. This CDR3 comprises 13 residues. V shed 5 bases and J shed 7 bases, with 14 bases lying between them. CDR3 sequence reads: CASSYEDTGEAFF. DNA of the CDR3: TGTGCCAGCAGTTATGAAGACACTGGTGAAGCTTTCTTT.

The chain is built from TRBV7-6 and TRBJ2-3; the match to TRBD2 covers 10 bases. V lost 3 bases, J lost 8 bases, and 8 bases stayed unmatched. Germline V gene lookup returns CDR1 SGHVS and CDR2 FNYEAQ. The length of the CDR3 is 15 residues. The CDR3 spells CASSLTSGFVGTQYF. The CDR3 coding sequence is TGTGCCAGCAGCTTGACTAGCGGGTTCGTTGGTACGCAGTATTTT.

This clone was seen only once. This sequence joins TRBV18 and TRBJ2-5; no clear D. Germline CDR1 KGHSH, CDR2 LQKENI. The CDR3 extends over 13 amino acids. V was pared by 4 bases and J by 2 bases, with 8 bases between. Here the CDR3 reads CASSRTEQETQYF. CDR3 coding DNA: TGTGCCAGCTCACGAACAGAGCAAGAGACCCAGTACTTC.

The chain has TRBV5-4 and TRBJ2-3; tentatively, D is TRBD1 (7 bases). V was shortened by 5 bases and J by 3 bases, with 16 bases between the two germline ends. The CDR3 runs to 15 residues. Per germline, CDR1 SGHNT and CDR2 YYREEE (reference sequence). CDR3 DNA sequence: TGTGCCAGCAGTTCTGTGGGGGGACAGACAGATACGCAGTATTTT. This codes for CASSSVGGQTDTQYF.

The chain links TRBV18 to TRBJ2-7; 8 positions agree with TRBD1. This CDR3 spans 13 amino acids. Germline CDR1 reads KGHSH; CDR2 reads LQKENI. V lost 3 bases and J lost 6; bases outside the gene matches: 4. CDR3: CASSPSGGAEQYF. CDR3 DNA sequence: TGTGCCAGCTCACCCTCAGGGGGCGCCGAGCAGTACTTC.

The chain recombines TRBV5-4 with TRBJ1-4; D uncertain. The CDR3 runs to 15 residues. V was clipped by 1 base and J by 0 bases, with 7 bases between them. Germline V CDR1 and CDR2: SGHNT, YYREEE (reference sequence). The CDR3 here is CASSLSPTTNEKLFF. CDR3 nucleotides: TGTGCCAGCAGCTTGTCCCCCACAACTAATGAAAAACTGTTTTTT.

A single count supports this clone. In DNA, the CDR3 is TGTGCCAGCAGTGCCTTCGACGGACTTGACACTGAAGCTTTCTTT. Encoded protein: CASSAFDGLDTEAFF. The chain recombines TRBV7-2 with TRBJ1-1; D ambiguous. This CDR3 is built from 15 residues. Trimming took off 6 bases at V and 3 bases at J, with 17 bases between the two ends. Germline V gene data show CDR1 as SGHTA and CDR2 as FQGNSA. Full variable domain (remainder filled in from reference TRBV7-2 and TRBJ1-1): GAGVSQSPSNKVTEKGKDVELRCDPISGHTALYWYRQSLGQGLEFLIYFQGNSAPDKSGLPSDRFSAERTGGSVSTLTIQRTQQEDSAVYLCASSAFDGLDTEAFFGQGTRLTVV.

This clone was found a few times. This CDR3 reads CASSSGHPYEQYF. The CDR3 DNA is TGTGCCAGTAGTTCAGGACACCCCTACGAGCAGTACTTC. The gene calls are TRBV19 and TRBJ2-7, with a tentative D call TRBD1 (5 bases). V lost 5 bases and J 2 bases, leaving 10 bases between the germline ends. The germline CDR1 and CDR2 sequences are LNHDA and SQIVND (reference sequence). The CDR3 runs to 13 residues.

The chain recombines TRBV5-4 with TRBJ2-3; 12 positions match TRBD2. Germline V gene data show CDR1 as SGHNT and CDR2 as YYREEE (reference sequence). The junction had 4 bases not matched to a gene; V was cut back by 4 bases and J by 7 bases. This CDR3 spans 14 amino acids. DNA for the CDR3: TGTGCCAGCAGCAAGGGACTAGCGGGCAATACGCAGTATTTT. It translates to CASSKGLAGNTQYF. Drawing the rest from reference TRBV5-4 and TRBJ2-3, the complete variable domain is ETGVTQSPTHLIKTRGQQVTLRCSSQSGHNTVSWYQQALGQGPQFIFQYYREEENGRGNFPPRFSGLQFPNYSSELNVNALELDDSALYLCASSKGLAGNTQYFGPGTRLTVL.

V gene TRBV2 combines with J gene TRBJ1-4; 10 positions agree with TRBD1. The CDR3 sequence is 15 residues long. J was trimmed by 3 bases and V by 6 bases; bases with no gene match: 4. Germline V gene data show CDR1 as SNHLY and CDR2 as FYNNEI. Here the CDR3 reads CASRGQGFPNEKLFF. For the CDR3, the DNA is TGTGCCAGCAGGGGACAGGGGTTCCCTAATGAAAAACTGTTTTTT.

This chain connects TRBV29-1 to TRBJ1-5; the D gene is possibly TRBD1 (6 bases). Germline CDR1 SQVTM, CDR2 ANQGSEA. V was cut by 7 bases and J by 4 bases, with 11 bases left in between. The CDR3 is 12 amino acids. The CDR3 DNA is TGCAGCGCAGGGGACGGTAATCAGCCCCAGCATTTT. This gives the protein CSAGDGNQPQHF.